This TCR beta chain was documented in a study of cytomegalovirus exposure and HLA in healthy donors. As for the study in general: HLA-typed donors contributed 80 million or so unique TCRs, which were held in an early data release. Study-wide results and caveats: Most TCR beta V segments were productive about 87% or about 30% of the time in an earlier analysis. A later analysis linked a missense variant in DCLRE1C to the trimming of TCR beta V and J genes.

As concerns this clone: Its target is unknown.

Nominally healthy donors provided the samples, though records likely missed some immune exposures. The PCR used 60 Vbeta and 13 Jbeta primers. TCRdb keeps only in-frame clones here, not all; method: immunoSEQ multiplex PCR. There are about 190,000 clones in the sample; just under 75% occur only once, and 4.5% to 5.5% lies in the top ten. CDR3 length: 14 residues. With 8 bases clipped from V and 4 bases from J, the junction kept 8 bases outside the gene matches. Germline assignment: CDR1 LNHDA and CDR2 SQIVND (reference sequence). V and J are TRBV19 and TRBJ2-3; 8 bases align to TRBD1. This receptor was taken from a man in his thirties or forties in good health and CMV-seropositive. The sample was PBMCs. CDR3 nucleotide sequence: TGTGCCAGTTCGGACAGGGAGGTTTCAGATACGCAGTATTTT. It codes for CASSDREVSDTQYF.